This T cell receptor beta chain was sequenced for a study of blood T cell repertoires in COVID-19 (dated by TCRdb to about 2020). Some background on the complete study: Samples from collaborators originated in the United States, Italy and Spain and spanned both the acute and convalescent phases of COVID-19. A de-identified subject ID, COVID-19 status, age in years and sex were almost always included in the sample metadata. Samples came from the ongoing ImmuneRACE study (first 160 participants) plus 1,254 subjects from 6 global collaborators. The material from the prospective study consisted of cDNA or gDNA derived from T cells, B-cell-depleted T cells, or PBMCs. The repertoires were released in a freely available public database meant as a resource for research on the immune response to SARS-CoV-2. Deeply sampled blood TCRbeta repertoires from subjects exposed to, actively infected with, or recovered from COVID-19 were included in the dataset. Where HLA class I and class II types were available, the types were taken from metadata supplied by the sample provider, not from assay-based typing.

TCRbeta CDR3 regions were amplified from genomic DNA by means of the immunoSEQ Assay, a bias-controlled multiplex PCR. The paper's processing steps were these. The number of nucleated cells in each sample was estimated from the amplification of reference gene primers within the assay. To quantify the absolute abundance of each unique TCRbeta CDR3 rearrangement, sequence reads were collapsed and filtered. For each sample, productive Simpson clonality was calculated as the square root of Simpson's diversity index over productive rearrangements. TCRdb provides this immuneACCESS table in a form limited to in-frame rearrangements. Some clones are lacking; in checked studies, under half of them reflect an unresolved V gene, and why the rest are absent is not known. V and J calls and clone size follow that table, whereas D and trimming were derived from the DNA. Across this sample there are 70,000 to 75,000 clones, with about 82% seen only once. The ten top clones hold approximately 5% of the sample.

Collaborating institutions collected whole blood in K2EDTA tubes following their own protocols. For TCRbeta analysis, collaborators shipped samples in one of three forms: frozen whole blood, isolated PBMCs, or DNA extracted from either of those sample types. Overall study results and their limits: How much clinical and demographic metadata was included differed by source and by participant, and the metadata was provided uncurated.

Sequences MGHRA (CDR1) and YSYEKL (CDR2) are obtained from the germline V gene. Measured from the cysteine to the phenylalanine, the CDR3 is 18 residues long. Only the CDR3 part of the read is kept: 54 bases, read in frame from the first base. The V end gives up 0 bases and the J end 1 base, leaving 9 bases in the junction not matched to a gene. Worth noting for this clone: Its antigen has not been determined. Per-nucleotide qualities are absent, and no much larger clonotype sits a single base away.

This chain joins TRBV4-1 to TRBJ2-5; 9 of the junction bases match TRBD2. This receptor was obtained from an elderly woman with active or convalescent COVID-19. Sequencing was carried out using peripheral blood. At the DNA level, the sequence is TGCGCCAGCAGCCAAGAAGGGACGTTTAGCGGGAGCCAAGAGACCCAGTACTTC. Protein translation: CASSQEGTFSGSQETQYF.